This entry describes one T cell receptor (beta chain). This specimen comes from a study of blood T cell repertoires in COVID-19. This CDR3 contains 12 residues. V was shortened by 6 bases and J by 6 bases, with 9 bases between the two germline ends. Per the germline V gene, CDR1 is MDHEN and CDR2 is SYDVKM. TCRdb keeps only in-frame clones here, not all; method: immunoSEQ multiplex PCR. This table has about 220,000 clones, under 90% appearing once. The chain couples TRBV28 to TRBJ1-5; D unresolved. This TCR came from a woman between 50 and 59 years old who had been exposed to COVID-19. Sequenced input: PBMCs or T cells enriched from blood (not recorded which). CDR3 DNA sequence: TGTGCCAGCAGGGGAGACATTCAGCCCCAGCATTTT. Translation: CASRGDIQPQHF.